These 25 T cell receptor beta chains were sequenced from one sample in a study of pediatric ulcerative colitis. Assay: immunoSEQ multiplex PCR; the TCRdb copy retains only in-frame clones and omits some. This table has 65,000 or so clones, 86% appearing once. Sequencing was carried out using blood. These TCRs come from a boy aged 5-17 years with severe ulcerative colitis.

This chain uses TRBV29-1 with TRBJ2-1; no definite D call. CDR3 length equals 11 residues. V lost 1 base and J lost 6, with 4 bases in between. The V gene's germline CDR1 is SQVTM and CDR2 ANQGSEA. CDR3 in amino acids: CSVEVSNEQFF. The CDR3 region has the DNA TGCAGCGTTGAAGTCAGCAATGAGCAGTTCTTC.

The chain combines TRBV19 with TRBJ2-3; perhaps TRBD1 as D (6 bases). Trimming pared 4 bases from V and 5 bases from J, leaving 10 bases between. The CDR3 runs 13 residues. Germline loops: CDR1 LNHDA, CDR2 SQIVND (reference sequence). CDR3 coding DNA: TGTGCCAGTAGTACCGCAGGGGTAGATACGCAGTATTTT. This sequence encodes CASSTAGVDTQYF.

This chain connects TRBV9 to TRBJ2-1; D remains ambiguous. Germline V CDR1 and CDR2: SGDLS, YYNGEE. V lost 1 base and J lost 6, with 14 bases in between. The CDR3 length is 15 residues. The CDR3 spells CASSVSKSSSNEQFF. In DNA, the CDR3 is TGTGCCAGCAGCGTATCGAAGTCTTCCAGCAATGAGCAGTTCTTC.

The chain couples TRBV6-5 to TRBJ2-7; D is perhaps TRBD2 (5 bases). Germline assignment: CDR1 MNHEY and CDR2 SVGAGI. The CDR3 is 16 residues long. V was trimmed by 0 bases and J by 1 base, leaving 13 bases between them. The CDR3 loop reads CASSYSSGKDSYEQYF. The CDR3 DNA sequence: TGTGCCAGCAGTTACTCGTCGGGGAAAGATTCCTACGAGCAGTACTTC.

This chain uses TRBV7-9 with TRBJ2-3; 9 positions agree with TRBD2. Unmatched junction bases numbered 14, after V lost 5 bases and J lost 5 bases. The CDR3 loop spans 17 amino acids. Germline-derived CDR1 and CDR2 are SEHNR and FQNEAQ (reference sequence). CDR3 in amino acids: CASSPRVAGEGRDTQYF. The CDR3 DNA reads TGTGCCAGCAGCCCAAGAGTAGCGGGAGAGGGGAGAGATACGCAGTATTTT.

V usage is TRBV19 and J usage is TRBJ2-3, with D maybe TRBD2 (6 bases). Germline V gene data show CDR1 as LNHDA and CDR2 as SQIVND (reference sequence). Trimming removed 3 bases from V and 5 bases from J, with 18 bases in between. The CDR3 sequence is 16 residues long. The chain's CDR3 is CASSISTRGWEDTQYF. The CDR3 DNA sequence: TGTGCCAGTAGTATTTCAACCCGGGGGTGGGAAGATACGCAGTATTTT.

CDR3: CASGSYSYTEAFF. CDR3 bases: TGTGCTAGTGGTTCCTACAGTTACACTGAAGCTTTCTTT. The chain joins TRBV12-5 to TRBJ1-1; the D is unclear. In germline, CDR1 is LGHNT, CDR2 FRNRAP. V lost 4 bases to trimming and J lost 3 bases, with 9 bases between them. This CDR3 comprises 13 residues.

The rearrangement uses TRBV7-9 and TRBJ2-1; no clear D gene. Germline-derived CDR1 and CDR2 are SEHNR and FQNEAQ (reference sequence). The CDR3 extends over 13 amino acids. V dropped 0 bases and J dropped 8 bases, with 8 bases sitting between them. The CDR3 reads CASSLAPLDEQFF. The CDR3 coding sequence is TGTGCCAGCAGCTTAGCTCCCTTGGATGAGCAGTTCTTC.

The chain has TRBV5-1 and TRBJ1-1, with D perhaps matching TRBD1 (6 bases). Per germline, CDR1 SGHRS and CDR2 YFSETQ. Trimming stripped 0 bases from V and 4 bases from J, with 10 bases between. This CDR3 is 14 amino acids long. CDR3: CASSLAGGPTEAFF. The CDR3 nucleotides are TGCGCCAGCAGCTTGGCCGGGGGGCCCACTGAAGCTTTCTTT.

The J gene is TRBJ2-2, the V gene TRBV30, with D perhaps being TRBD1 or TRBD2 (6 bases each). Germline assignment: CDR1 GTSNPN and CDR2 SVGIG (reference sequence). V gave up 3 bases and J gave up 6 bases, with 14 bases separating them. The CDR3 runs 14 residues. CDR3 amino acids: CAWRQSGEAGELFF. CDR3 bases: TGTGCCTGGAGACAGTCAGGGGAGGCCGGGGAGCTGTTTTTT.

This clone was recorded only once. The chain employs TRBV7-9 and TRBJ2-5; D is undetermined. The CDR3 loop spans 13 amino acids. V was pared by 5 bases and J by 0 bases, with 7 bases between. The germline gives CDR1 SEHNR, CDR2 FQNEAQ (reference sequence). CDR3 DNA: TGTGCCAGCAGCCCCCGGGACCAAGAGACCCAGTACTTC. Translating gives CASSPRDQETQYF.

This chain joins TRBV15 and TRBJ1-2; D call uncertain. V lost 6 bases and J lost 7, with 21 bases in between. The CDR3 spans 15 residues. Looked up from germline, CDR1 is LNHNV and CDR2 is YYDKDF (reference sequence). The CDR3, as DNA: TGTGCCACCAGTTCCTCTTTGAGGGATAACCCTGGCTACACCTTC. This gives the protein CATSSSLRDNPGYTF.

This clone was observed once. The genes are TRBV18 and TRBJ1-2; D perhaps matches TRBD1 (5 bases). The CDR3 runs 15 residues. Trimming cost V 5 bases and J 2 bases, with 15 bases left between them. Germline lookup yields CDR1 KGHSH and CDR2 LQKENI. CDR3 sequence: CASSEIDSANYGYTF. CDR3 DNA: TGTGCCAGCTCAGAGATAGACAGCGCAAACTATGGCTACACCTTC.

J is TRBJ2-1 and V is TRBV7-2; TRBD2 aligns across 13 bases. CDR1 and CDR2 (germline): SGHTA, FQGNSA. V lost 6 bases to trimming and J lost 6 bases; unmatched junction nucleotides: 14. The CDR3 is 18 residues long. CDR3 in DNA: TGTGCCAGCAGTTCCCTCGGGACTAGCGGGAACCTGCTCAATGAGCAGTTCTTC. Its protein is CASSSLGTSGNLLNEQFF.

V gene TRBV2 combines with J gene TRBJ2-6; D is ambiguous. CDR3 length: 16 amino acids. The ends were cut back, 8 bases at V and 0 bases at J, with 14 bases in the middle. Germline V gives CDR1 SNHLY, CDR2 FYNNEI. The CDR3 nucleotides read TGTGCCAGCCTTAGCCGGGCGAGCTCTGGGGCCAACGTCCTGACTTTC. Protein sequence: CASLSRASSGANVLTF.

The chain recombines TRBV4-2 with TRBJ2-2, with D uncertain. The germline gives CDR1 LGHNA, CDR2 YNFKEQ. The CDR3 covers 15 residues. V was shortened by 0 bases and J by 5 bases, with 10 bases between the two germline ends. The CDR3 spells CASSQEGPATGELFF. The CDR3 DNA is TGTGCCAGCAGCCAAGAAGGACCGGCGACCGGGGAGCTGTTTTTT.

The chain is built from TRBV7-6 and TRBJ1-4; the D gene is possibly TRBD1 (6 bases). The CDR3 extends over 16 amino acids. V dropped 4 bases and J dropped 0 bases, with 12 bases sitting between them. Germline loops: CDR1 SGHVS, CDR2 FNYEAQ. The CDR3 loop is CASSSQGTATNEKLFF. In DNA form, the CDR3 reads TGTGCCAGCAGCTCGCAGGGGACTGCAACTAATGAAAAACTGTTTTTT.

This clone was detected only once. The gene calls are TRBV6-5 and TRBJ1-1; possible D gene TRBD1, 6 bases. Trimming cost V 7 bases and J 4 bases, with 13 bases left between them. The CDR3 consists of 13 residues. Germline V gene sequence: CDR1 MNHEY, CDR2 SVGAGI. CDR3 loop: CASTLGGATEAFF. In nucleotides, the CDR3 is TGTGCCAGCACCCTCGGGGGGGCCACTGAAGCTTTCTTT.

This clone was recorded only once. The chain links TRBV5-1 to TRBJ1-1; 8 nucleotides match TRBD1. Trimming cost V 4 bases and J 4 bases; bases outside gene matches: 9. The CDR3 extends over 15 amino acids. Germline-derived CDR1 and CDR2 are SGHRS and YFSETQ. CDR3 sequence (DNA): TGCGCCAGCAGCACCGACAGGGGAGTTACCACTGAAGCTTTCTTT. Translated, it gives CASSTDRGVTTEAFF.

V usage is TRBV11-2 and J usage is TRBJ1-2; possibly TRBD1 for D (6 bases). Germline CDR1 SGHAT, CDR2 FQNNGV. The CDR3 sequence is 13 residues long. With 4 bases removed from V and 7 bases from J, the gap between germline ends came to 13 bases. The CDR3 DNA reads TGTGCCAGCAGCTACAGGGAGGAGAGTGGCTACACCTTC. Its protein is CASSYREESGYTF. Supplemented by reference TRBV11-2 and TRBJ1-2, the full variable domain reads EAGVAQSPRYKIIEKRQSVAFWCNPISGHATLYWYQQILGQGPKLLIQFQNNGVVDDSQLPKDRFSAERLKGVDSTLKIQPAKLEDSAVYLCASSYREESGYTFGSGTRLTVV.

This rearrangement joins TRBV10-2 to TRBJ2-3, with TRBD2 matching 8 bases. The V segment lost 0 bases and the J segment 0 bases; nucleotides outside the gene matches: 5. Germline CDR1 is WSHSY and CDR2 is SAAADI. The CDR3 spans 17 residues. The DNA for the CDR3 is TGCGCCAGCAGTGAGTCCCGGACTAGCCCTAGCACAGATACGCAGTATTTT. This translates into CASSESRTSPSTDTQYF.

This chain links TRBV11-2 with TRBJ1-3; D unresolved. This CDR3 has 15 residues. Germline assignment: CDR1 SGHAT and CDR2 FQNNGV. V lost 3 bases and J lost 0, with 9 bases in between. This chain's CDR3 is CASSFFGYSGNTIYF. In DNA form, the CDR3 reads TGTGCCAGCAGCTTCTTCGGCTACTCTGGAAACACCATATATTTT.

For the CDR3, the DNA is TGTGCCAGCAGCCTGACACTAGCCGTCCTAAATGAGCAGTTCTTC. Translating it yields CASSLTLAVLNEQFF. The chain is built from TRBV7-9 and TRBJ2-1, with D maybe TRBD2 (6 bases). This CDR3 region has 15 residues. Germline V gene sequence: CDR1 SEHNR, CDR2 FQNEAQ (reference sequence). Trimming left V 5 bases short and J 7 bases short, with 18 bases between.

The chain carries TRBV30 and TRBJ2-3; 11 bases are shared with TRBD2. The CDR3 has 14 residues. Germline-derived CDR1 and CDR2 are GTSNPN and SVGIG (reference sequence). With 5 bases clipped from V and 10 bases from J, the junction kept 11 bases outside the gene matches. The CDR3, as DNA: TGTGCCTGGGAATTGTTAGCGGGAGGGGATCCGCAGTATTTT. Amino acids: CAWELLAGGDPQYF.

V usage is TRBV25-1 and J usage is TRBJ1-4, with TRBD1 matching over 7 bases. Germline V gene lookup returns CDR1 MGHDK and CDR2 SYGVNS. J lost 6 bases, V lost 8 bases, and 6 bases had no gene match. The CDR3 contains 13 residues. CDR3 nucleotide sequence: TGTGCCAGCCGTCCACAGGGGTATGAAAAACTGTTTTTT. It codes for CASRPQGYEKLFF.